These T cell receptor beta chains were read from a single sample in a study of OX40 agonist ivuxolimab in advanced cancers. Assay used: immunoSEQ multiplex PCR; TCRdb lists only in-frame clones, some missing. Found here are around 62,000 clones, 70% to 90% of them singletons; the top ten hold over 0.25%. Specimen: CD4+ or CD8+ T cells sorted from blood, collected in a trial of the OX40 agonist ivuxolimab. These receptors originate from an adult with an advanced solid tumor such as melanoma, head and neck, liver or kidney cancer. Each CDR3 is given with its conserved first and last residue. The order of the fields is clone size, D gene, V gene, J gene, CDR3 DNA, CDR3 protein. D genes are given only for firm matches. Clone size, where shown, is once, few, many, or a class for clones that have expanded.

clone_size: .; d_call: TRBD2; v_call: TRBV27; j_call: TRBJ2-1; cdr3_nt: TGTGCCAGCAGCCCTGACCGACTAGCGGGAGGCCCCTATTTTCACAATGAGCAGTTCTTC; cdr3_aa: CASSPDRLAGGPYFHNEQFF
clone_size: .; d_call: .; v_call: TRBV29-1; j_call: TRBJ2-3; cdr3_nt: TGCAGCGCGCAATCCACAGGCACAGATACGCAGTATTTT; cdr3_aa: CSAQSTGTDTQYF
clone_size: once; d_call: TRBD2; v_call: TRBV6-1; j_call: TRBJ2-2; cdr3_nt: TGTGCCAGCAGTGGGGAGGTAGCGGGAGGGTACGGGGAGCTGTTTTTT; cdr3_aa: CASSGEVAGGYGELFF
clone_size: .; d_call: TRBD1; v_call: TRBV5-4; j_call: TRBJ2-7; cdr3_nt: TGTGCCAGCAGCCCCGGGGACAGAAGATACGAGCAGTACTTC; cdr3_aa: CASSPGDRRYEQYF
clone_size: .; d_call: .; v_call: TRBV7-2; j_call: TRBJ2-5; cdr3_nt: TGTGCCAGCAGAAAAGGGGGGAGTGGCCAAGAGACCCAGTACTTC; cdr3_aa: CASRKGGSGQETQYF
clone_size: .; d_call: .; v_call: TRBV2; j_call: TRBJ2-7; cdr3_nt: TGTGCCAGCAGGAAGTTCCACGAGCAGTACTTC; cdr3_aa: CASRKFHEQYF
clone_size: .; d_call: .; v_call: TRBV10-3; j_call: TRBJ1-4; cdr3_nt: TGTGCCATCAGTGATACGGGCAGATTAGGTGAAAAACTGTTTTTT; cdr3_aa: CAISDTGRLGEKLFF
clone_size: .; d_call: .; v_call: TRBV7-6; j_call: TRBJ2-3; cdr3_nt: TGTGCCAGCAGCTTAATGGGCGGGACTAGCACAGATACGCAGTATTTT; cdr3_aa: CASSLMGGTSTDTQYF
clone_size: .; d_call: TRBD1; v_call: TRBV6-1; j_call: TRBJ2-3; cdr3_nt: TGTGCCAGCAGTGAGACATGGCCTGGGACAGTGGGATTGCCAGATACGCAGTATTTT; cdr3_aa: CASSETWPGTVGLPDTQYF
clone_size: .; d_call: TRBD1; v_call: TRBV19; j_call: TRBJ1-5; cdr3_nt: TGTGCCAGTAGTCCAACAGGGGGCGGACAGCCCCAGCATTTT; cdr3_aa: CASSPTGGGQPQHF
clone_size: .; d_call: TRBD1; v_call: TRBV11-3; j_call: TRBJ2-7; cdr3_nt: TGTGCCAGCAGCTTATATGGGACAGGGGTCGACGAGCAGTACTTC; cdr3_aa: CASSLYGTGVDEQYF
clone_size: .; d_call: .; v_call: TRBV7-2; j_call: TRBJ1-3; cdr3_nt: TGTGCCAGCAGCTTAGGGGGGTCTGGAAACACCATATATTTT; cdr3_aa: CASSLGGSGNTIYF
clone_size: .; d_call: .; v_call: TRBV21-1; j_call: TRBJ1-4; cdr3_nt: TGTGCCAGCAGCACACGGGACACATCAACTAATGAAAAACTGTTTTTT; cdr3_aa: CASSTRDTSTNEKLFF
clone_size: .; d_call: .; v_call: TRBV19; j_call: TRBJ2-3; cdr3_nt: TGTGCCAGTCGGGTATTTGCAGGGACAGATACGCAGTATTTT; cdr3_aa: CASRVFAGTDTQYF
clone_size: .; d_call: .; v_call: TRBV15; j_call: TRBJ2-1; cdr3_nt: TGTGCCACCAGCAGTGGTAGAGGACCAGACAATGAGCAGTTCTTC; cdr3_aa: CATSSGRGPDNEQFF
clone_size: .; d_call: TRBD2; v_call: TRBV7-9; j_call: TRBJ2-2; cdr3_nt: TGTGCCAGTAGGGGCGGAGCGGGAGCCGGGGAGCTGTTTTTT; cdr3_aa: CASRGGAGAGELFF
clone_size: .; d_call: TRBD1; v_call: TRBV5-4; j_call: TRBJ1-2; cdr3_nt: TGTGCCAGCAGTAACTCCCTAGGACAGGGGCTAAGTAGCTACACCTTC; cdr3_aa: CASSNSLGQGLSSYTF
clone_size: .; d_call: TRBD1; v_call: TRBV28; j_call: TRBJ2-2; cdr3_nt: TGTGCCAGCACCCGACAGGGTAACCGGGAGCTGTTTTTT; cdr3_aa: CASTRQGNRELFF
clone_size: .; d_call: .; v_call: TRBV19; j_call: TRBJ1-1; cdr3_nt: TGTGCCAGTATGGGGGAGGCTGCGAACACTGAAGCTTTCTTT; cdr3_aa: CASMGEAANTEAFF
clone_size: .; d_call: TRBD1; v_call: TRBV7-9; j_call: TRBJ2-5; cdr3_nt: TGTGCCAGCAGTTGGGACAGGGGGGAGACCCAGTACTTC; cdr3_aa: CASSWDRGETQYF
clone_size: once; d_call: .; v_call: TRBV5-1; j_call: TRBJ2-3; cdr3_nt: TGCGCCAGCAGCTTGGGGGACCGCACAGATACGCAGTATTTT; cdr3_aa: CASSLGDRTDTQYF
clone_size: .; d_call: .; v_call: TRBV7-9; j_call: TRBJ2-7; cdr3_nt: TGTGCCAGCAGCTCCCCTCGGGCCTCCTCCTACGAGCAGTACTTC; cdr3_aa: CASSSPRASSYEQYF
clone_size: .; d_call: .; v_call: TRBV29-1; j_call: TRBJ1-1; cdr3_nt: TGCAGCGTTGGGGTGCAGGGGACCGTCCGCGGCACTGAAGCTTTCTTT; cdr3_aa: CSVGVQGTVRGTEAFF
clone_size: .; d_call: .; v_call: TRBV7-8; j_call: TRBJ1-1; cdr3_nt: TGTGCCAGCAGCCGAAAATTGGGGGCCCAGGGCAAAGGACGGGTGAACACTGAAGCTTTCTTT; cdr3_aa: CASSRKLGAQGKGRVNTEAFF
clone_size: once; d_call: .; v_call: TRBV2; j_call: TRBJ2-6; cdr3_nt: TGTGCCAGCAAAGACGGAGTAGACTCTGGGGCCAACGTCCTGACTTTC; cdr3_aa: CASKDGVDSGANVLTF
clone_size: .; d_call: .; v_call: TRBV6-6; j_call: TRBJ1-2; cdr3_nt: TGTGCCAGCAGTTACTACGGGGGTGACTATGGCTACACCTTC; cdr3_aa: CASSYYGGDYGYTF